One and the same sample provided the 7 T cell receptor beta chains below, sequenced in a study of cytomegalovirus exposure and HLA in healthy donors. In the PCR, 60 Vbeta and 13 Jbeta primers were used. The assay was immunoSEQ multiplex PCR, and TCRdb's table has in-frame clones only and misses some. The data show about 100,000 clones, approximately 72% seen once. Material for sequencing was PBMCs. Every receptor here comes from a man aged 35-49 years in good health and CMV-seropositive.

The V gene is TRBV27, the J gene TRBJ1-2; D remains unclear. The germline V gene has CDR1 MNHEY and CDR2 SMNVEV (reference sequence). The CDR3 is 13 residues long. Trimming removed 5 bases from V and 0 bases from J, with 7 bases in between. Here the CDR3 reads CASSKQANYGYTF. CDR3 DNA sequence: TGTGCCAGCAGTAAACAAGCTAACTATGGCTACACCTTC.

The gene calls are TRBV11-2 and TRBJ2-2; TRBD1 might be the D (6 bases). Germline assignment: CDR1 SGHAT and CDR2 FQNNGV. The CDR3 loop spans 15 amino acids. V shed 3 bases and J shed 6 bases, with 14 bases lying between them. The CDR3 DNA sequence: TGTGCCAGCAGCTTTGCACAGGGTTTCGCCGGGGAGCTGTTTTTT. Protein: CASSFAQGFAGELFF. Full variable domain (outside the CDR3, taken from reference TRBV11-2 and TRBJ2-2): EAGVAQSPRYKIIEKRQSVAFWCNPISGHATLYWYQQILGQGPKLLIQFQNNGVVDDSQLPKDRFSAERLKGVDSTLKIQPAKLEDSAVYLCASSFAQGFAGELFFGEGSRLTVL.

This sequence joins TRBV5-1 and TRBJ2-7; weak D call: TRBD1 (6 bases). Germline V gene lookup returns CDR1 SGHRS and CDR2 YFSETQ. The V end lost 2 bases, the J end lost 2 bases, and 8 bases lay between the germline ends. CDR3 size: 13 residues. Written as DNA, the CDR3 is TGCGCCAGCAGCTTTGGGACAACCTACGAGCAGTACTTC. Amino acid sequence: CASSFGTTYEQYF.

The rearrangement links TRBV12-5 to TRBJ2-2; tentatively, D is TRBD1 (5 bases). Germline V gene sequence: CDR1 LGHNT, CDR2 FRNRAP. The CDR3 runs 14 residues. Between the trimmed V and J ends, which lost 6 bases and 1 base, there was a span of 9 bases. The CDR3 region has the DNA TGTGCTAGTGGACTTGGACAGAACACCGGGGAGCTGTTTTTT. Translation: CASGLGQNTGELFF.

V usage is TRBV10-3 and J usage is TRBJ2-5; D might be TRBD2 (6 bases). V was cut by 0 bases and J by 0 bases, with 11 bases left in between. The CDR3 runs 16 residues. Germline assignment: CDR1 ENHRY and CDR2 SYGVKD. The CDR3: CAISESNLAYQETQYF. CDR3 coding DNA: TGTGCCATCAGTGAGTCGAATCTAGCGTACCAAGAGACCCAGTACTTC.

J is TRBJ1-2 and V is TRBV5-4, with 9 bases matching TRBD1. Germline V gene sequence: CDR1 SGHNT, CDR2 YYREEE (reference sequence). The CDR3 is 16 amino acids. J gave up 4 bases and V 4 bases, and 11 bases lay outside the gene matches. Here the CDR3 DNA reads TGTGCCAGCAGCCCGGGTGGGACAGGGTTTATCTATGGCTACACCTTC. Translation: CASSPGGTGFIYGYTF.

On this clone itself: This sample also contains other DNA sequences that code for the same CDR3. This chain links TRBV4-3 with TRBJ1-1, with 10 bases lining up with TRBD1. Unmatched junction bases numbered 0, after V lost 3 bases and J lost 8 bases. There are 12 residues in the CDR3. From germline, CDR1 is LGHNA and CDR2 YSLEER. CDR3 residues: CASSQGQGEAFF. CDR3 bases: TGCGCCAGCAGCCAGGGACAGGGGGAAGCTTTCTTT.